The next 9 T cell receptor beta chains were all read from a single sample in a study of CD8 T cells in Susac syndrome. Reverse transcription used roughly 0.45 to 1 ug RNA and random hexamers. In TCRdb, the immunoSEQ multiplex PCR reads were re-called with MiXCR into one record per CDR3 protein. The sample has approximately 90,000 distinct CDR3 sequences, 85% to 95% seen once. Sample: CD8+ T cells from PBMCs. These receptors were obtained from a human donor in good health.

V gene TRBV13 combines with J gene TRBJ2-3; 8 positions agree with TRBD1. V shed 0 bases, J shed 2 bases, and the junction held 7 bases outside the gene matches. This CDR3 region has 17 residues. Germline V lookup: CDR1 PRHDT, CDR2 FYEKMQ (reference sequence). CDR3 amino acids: CASSLGGQGAITDTQYF. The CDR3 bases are TGTGCCAGCAGCTTAGGGGGGCAGGGGGCCATCACAGATACGCAGTATTTT.

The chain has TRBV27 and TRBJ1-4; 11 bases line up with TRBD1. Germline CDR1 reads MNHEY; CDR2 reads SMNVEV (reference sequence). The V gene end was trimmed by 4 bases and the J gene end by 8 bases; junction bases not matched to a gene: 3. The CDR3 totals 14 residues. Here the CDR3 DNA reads TGTGCCAGCAGTTCTAGGACAGGGGGCGAAAAACTGTTTTTT. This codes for CASSSRTGGEKLFF.

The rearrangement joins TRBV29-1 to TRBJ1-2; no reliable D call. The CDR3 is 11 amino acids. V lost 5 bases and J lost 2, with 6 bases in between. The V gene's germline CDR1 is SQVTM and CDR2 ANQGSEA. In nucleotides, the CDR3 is TGCAGCGTTCCCTCCAACTATGGCTACACCTTC. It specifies CSVPSNYGYTF.

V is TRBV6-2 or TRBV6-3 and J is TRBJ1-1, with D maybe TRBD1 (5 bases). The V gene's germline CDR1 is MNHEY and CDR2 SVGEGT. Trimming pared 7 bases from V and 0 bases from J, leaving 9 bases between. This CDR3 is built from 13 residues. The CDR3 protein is CASTRQMNTEAFF. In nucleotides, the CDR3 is TGTGCCAGCACCCGACAGATGAACACTGAAGCTTTCTTT.

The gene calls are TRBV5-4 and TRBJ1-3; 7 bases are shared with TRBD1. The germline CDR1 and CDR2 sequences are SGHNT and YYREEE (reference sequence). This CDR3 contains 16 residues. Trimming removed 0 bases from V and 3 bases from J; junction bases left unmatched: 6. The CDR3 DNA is TGTGCCAGCAGCTTGGCAAGGGGGCAGGGTGGAAACACCATATATTTT. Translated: CASSLARGQGGNTIYF. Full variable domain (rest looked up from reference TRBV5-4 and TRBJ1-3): ETGVTQSPTHLIKTRGQQVTLRCSSQSGHNTVSWYQQALGQGPQFIFQYYREEENGRGNFPPRFSGLQFPNYSSELNVNALELDDSALYLCASSLARGQGGNTIYFGEGSWLTVV.

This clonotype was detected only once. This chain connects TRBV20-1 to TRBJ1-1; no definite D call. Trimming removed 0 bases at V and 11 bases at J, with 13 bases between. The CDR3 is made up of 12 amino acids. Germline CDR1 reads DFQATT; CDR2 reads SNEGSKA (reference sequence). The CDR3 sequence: CSAREAALWAFF. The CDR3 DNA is TGCAGTGCTAGAGAAGCGGCGTTGTGGGCTTTCTTT.

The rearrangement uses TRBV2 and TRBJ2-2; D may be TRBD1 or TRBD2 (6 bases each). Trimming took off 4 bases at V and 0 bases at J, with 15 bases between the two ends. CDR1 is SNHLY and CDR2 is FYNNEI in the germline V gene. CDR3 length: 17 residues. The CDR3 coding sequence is TGTGCCAGCAGTGTAGTTTCGGGGGCGACGAACACCGGGGAGCTGTTTTTT. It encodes CASSVVSGATNTGELFF.

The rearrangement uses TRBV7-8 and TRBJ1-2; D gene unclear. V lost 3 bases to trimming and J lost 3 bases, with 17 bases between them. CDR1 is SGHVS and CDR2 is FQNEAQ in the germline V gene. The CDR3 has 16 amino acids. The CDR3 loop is CASSLSPTRSHYGYTF. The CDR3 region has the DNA TGTGCCAGCAGCTTGTCTCCTACACGGAGTCACTATGGCTACACCTTC. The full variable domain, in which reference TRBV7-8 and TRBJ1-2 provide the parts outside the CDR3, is GAGVSQSPRYKVAKRGQDVALRCDPISGHVSLFWYQQALGQGPEFLTYFQNEAQLDKSGLPSDRFFAERPEGSVSTLKIQRTQQEDSAVYLCASSLSPTRSHYGYTFGSGTRLTVV.

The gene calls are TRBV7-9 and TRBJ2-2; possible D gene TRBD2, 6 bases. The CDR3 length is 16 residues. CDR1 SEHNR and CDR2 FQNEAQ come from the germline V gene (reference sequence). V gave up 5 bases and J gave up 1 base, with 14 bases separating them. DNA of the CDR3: TGTGCCAGCAGCCCCGTCGGGGGAGTGAACACCGGGGAGCTGTTTTTT. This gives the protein CASSPVGGVNTGELFF.